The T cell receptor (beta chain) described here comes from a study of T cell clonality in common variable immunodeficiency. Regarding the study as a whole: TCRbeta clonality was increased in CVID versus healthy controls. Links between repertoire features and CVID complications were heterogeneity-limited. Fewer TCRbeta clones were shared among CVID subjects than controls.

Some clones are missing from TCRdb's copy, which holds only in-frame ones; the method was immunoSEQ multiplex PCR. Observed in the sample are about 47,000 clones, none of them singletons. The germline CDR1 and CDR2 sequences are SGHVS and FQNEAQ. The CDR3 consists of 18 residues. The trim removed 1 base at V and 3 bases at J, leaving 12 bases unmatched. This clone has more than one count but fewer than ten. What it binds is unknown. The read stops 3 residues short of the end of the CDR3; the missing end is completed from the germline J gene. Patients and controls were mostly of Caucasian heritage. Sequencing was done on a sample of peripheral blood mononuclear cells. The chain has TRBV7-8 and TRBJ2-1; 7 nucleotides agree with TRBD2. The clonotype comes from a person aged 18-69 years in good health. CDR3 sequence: CASSLGGSGPSNYNEQFF. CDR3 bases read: TGTGCCAGCAGCTTAGGAGGTAGCGGGCCGAGTAACTACAATGAG.